The sequence of this TCR beta chain was determined in a study of shared clonotypes between healthy human individuals. Points from the study as a whole: Among several donors, about 4.6% of naive CD4 clonotypes were found in common.

Deep was the level used in running the assay. Method: immunoSEQ multiplex PCR; TCRdb's copy keeps in-frame clones and lacks some. This sample has about a million clones, with 60% to 85% found just once. A word on this clone: Antigen specificity is unknown.

V shed 5 bases and J shed 3 bases, with 14 bases lying between them. CDR3 length: 15 amino acids. Germline CDR1 reads MNHEY; CDR2 reads SVGAGI. The receptor's source is a man younger than 35 in good health. The sequenced material came from memory CD4+ T cells sorted from blood. The subset denotes: CD45RA-negative fraction. V usage is TRBV6-5 and J usage is TRBJ1-3; weak D call: TRBD1 (5 bases). For the CDR3, the DNA is TGTGCCAGCAGTAAAGGACTGGGACTTGGAAACACCATATATTTT. Translation gives CASSKGLGLGNTIYF.